This entry is about one TCR beta chain. Sequencing was performed with immunoSEQ multiplex PCR; in TCRdb, only in-frame clones are kept and a portion is missing. Among about 62,000 clones listed, roughly 94% were seen once. Treatment given: preoperative locoregional IRX-2 cytokine immunotherapy. This phase Ib study tested locoregional IRX-2 cytokine immunotherapy given before surgery. The record originates from a study of preoperative IRX-2 immunotherapy in early breast cancer. Per germline, CDR1 SGHTA and CDR2 FQGNSA. V was trimmed by 1 base and J by 5 bases, leaving 8 bases between them. CDR3 length: 13 residues.

Sampling took place from a patient treated with IRX-2 immunotherapy. The chain combines TRBV7-2 with TRBJ2-5, with TRBD1 as a possible D gene (5 bases). The sequence was collected from a human donor with breast cancer. In DNA, the CDR3 is TGTGCCAGCAGCTTAGGGGGCCGGGAGACCCAGTACTTC. It yields the protein CASSLGGRETQYF.